The clone carrying this T cell receptor (beta chain) was counted between two and nine times. Measured with immunoSEQ multiplex PCR; TCRdb has only the in-frame clones, and not every one. The sample carries some 120,000 clones, roughly four fifths recorded once. The sample belongs to a study of blood T cell repertoires in COVID-19. Study background: The United States, Italy and Spain were the sources of the acute and convalescent COVID-19 samples. The cDNA or gDNA used as material had been derived from T cells, B-cell-depleted T cells, or PBMCs.

With 8 bases removed from V and 8 bases from J, the gap between germline ends came to 14 bases. CDR3 size: 12 residues. Germline V gene data show CDR1 as SGHRS and CDR2 as YFSETQ. Those enrolled, adults aged 18 to 89 years, came from about two dozen US areas. Source material: PBMCs or T cells enriched from blood (not recorded which). This chain joins TRBV5-1 and TRBJ2-1; D is ambiguous. The sequence derives from a man aged 25-45 years who had recovered from COVID-19. The CDR3: CASAFLVDEQFF. In DNA form, the CDR3 reads TGCGCCAGTGCTTTTTTAGTCGATGAGCAGTTCTTC.